Listed below are T cell receptor beta chains from one sample, sequenced in a study of shared clonotypes between healthy human individuals. Some clones are missing from TCRdb's copy, which holds only in-frame ones; the method was immunoSEQ multiplex PCR. The table shows around 2.1 million clones, with approximately 95% occurring only once. Specimen: naive CD4+ T cells sorted from blood. These receptors came from a man between 18 and 29 years old in good health. The conserved cysteine and the conserved F or W are not part of the CDR3 here.

v_gene: TRBV5-1
j_gene: TRBJ2-1
CDR3aa: ASSFSQASYNEQF

v_gene: TRBV4-1
j_gene: TRBJ2-7
CDR3aa: ASSQAGLAGGPHEQY

v_gene: TRBV2
j_gene: TRBJ2-2
CDR3aa: ASRGVPVNTGELF

v_gene: TRBV10-1
j_gene: TRBJ1-1
CDR3aa: ASSDLGIDRGGMNTEAF

v_gene: TRBV4-1
j_gene: TRBJ2-7
CDR3aa: ASSQPRDRGHYEQY

v_gene: TRBV18
j_gene: TRBJ2-7
CDR3aa: ASSPPLTSGGIVREQY

v_gene: TRBV19
j_gene: TRBJ1-1
CDR3aa: ASSLTGGKDTEAF

v_gene: TRBV30
j_gene: TRBJ2-3
CDR3aa: AWSVRLASADTQY

v_gene: TRBV2
j_gene: TRBJ1-1
CDR3aa: ASSERGGLADTEAF

v_gene: TRBV5-1
j_gene: TRBJ1-3
CDR3aa: ASRTGEGNTIY

v_gene: TRBV29-1
j_gene: TRBJ1-4
CDR3aa: SAWTDSNEKLF

v_gene: TRBV28
j_gene: TRBJ2-7
CDR3aa: ASIPGTSGGYEQY

v_gene: TRBV4-3
j_gene: TRBJ1-1
CDR3aa: ASSQDLRGQGNTEAF